This T cell receptor beta chain is drawn from a study of PD-1 blockade in classical Hodgkin lymphoma. Indicated time point: cycle 4 day 1 (C4D1), after less than seven weeks of nivolumab. Relapse after autologous stem cell transplantation occurred in every patient, and brentuximab vedotin exposure varied. Notes on this clone: One end of the junction does not line up with germline, which may come from a read error.

Produced via immunoSEQ multiplex PCR; TCRdb's table is partial and in-frame only. The sample includes tens of thousands of clones, just under 80% of them seen just once. The CDR3 runs to 13 residues. The V gene's germline CDR1 is SSHAT and CDR2 FNYEAQ (reference sequence). The sequencing used peripheral blood mononuclear cells (PBMCs), collected before the fourth cycle of nivolumab. The source of this sequence is a human donor with classical Hodgkin lymphoma. The V call is TRBV7-7, the J call TRBJ2-2, with TRBD2 matching over 7 bases. The CDR3 reads CASSLGRAGELFF. CDR3 DNA sequence: TGTGCTAGCAGCTTAGGGAGGGCCGGGGAGCTGTTTTTT.